These 28 T cell receptor beta chains share one sample of origin, sequenced in a study of blood T cell repertoires in COVID-19 (dated by TCRdb to about 2020). The method was the immunoSEQ multiplex PCR assay. In TCRdb, the immuneACCESS table is reduced to in-frame sequences with V and J assigned. These tables do not hold every clone; where another copy was compared, an unresolved V gene accounts for under half, and the others remain unexplained. The sample table contains 350,000 to 500,000 clones; only one count was recorded for more than 70% of them. The top ten clones comprise about 1.5% of the sample. The sequencing sample was made of PBMCs or T cells enriched from blood (not recorded which). The source is a woman in her late teens or twenties who had been exposed to COVID-19.

The genes are TRBV6-1 and TRBJ2-5, with a tentative D call TRBD1 (6 bases). V lost 1 base and J lost 6, with 9 bases in between. The CDR3 consists of 13 residues. Germline V gene data show CDR1 as MNHNS and CDR2 as SASEGT. The CDR3 bases are TGTGCCAGCAGTGAAGTCAGGGGTAAGACCCAGTACTTC. It yields the protein CASSEVRGKTQYF.

The V call is TRBV9, the J call TRBJ1-2, with 9 bases lining up with TRBD1. With V trimmed by 4 bases and J by 3 bases, 10 bases remained unmatched. CDR3 size: 16 residues. The germline V gene encodes CDR1 SGDLS and CDR2 YYNGEE. In DNA, the CDR3 is TGTGCCAGCAGCTCTCCCGGGACAGGGAGTTACTATGGCTACACCTTC. Translating it yields CASSSPGTGSYYGYTF.

The chain links TRBV6-1 to TRBJ1-2, with 7 bases matching TRBD1. CDR3 length: 14 amino acids. Germline values: CDR1 MNHNS, CDR2 SASEGT. J lost 6 bases, V lost 2 bases, and 6 bases had no gene match. The CDR3: CASSEFGTDDGYTF. The CDR3 region has the DNA TGTGCCAGCAGTGAATTCGGGACAGATGATGGCTACACCTTC.

This chain connects TRBV10-1 to TRBJ1-1, with D perhaps matching TRBD1 (5 bases). V lost 4 bases and J 1 base, leaving 13 bases between the germline ends. Per germline, CDR1 WNHNN and CDR2 SYGVQD (reference sequence). The CDR3 is 15 residues long. The CDR3 reads CASSVSGDSNTEAFF. In nucleotides, the CDR3 is TGCGCCAGCAGTGTTTCCGGGGACTCGAACACTGAAGCTTTCTTT.

The chain has TRBV27 and TRBJ1-2, with 8 bases fitting TRBD1. CDR1 MNHEY and CDR2 SMNVEV come from the germline V gene (reference sequence). V gave up 5 bases and J gave up 9 bases; unmatched junction bases: 17. The CDR3 runs to 16 residues. The CDR3 sequence: CASSNDRGRASQSYTF. CDR3 coding DNA: TGTGCCAGCAGTAACGACAGGGGAAGGGCCAGCCAAAGCTACACCTTC.

V and J are TRBV29-1 and TRBJ1-2; the match to TRBD1 covers 10 bases. The CDR3 spans 13 residues. Germline-derived CDR1 and CDR2 are SQVTM and ANQGSEA. CDR3 amino acids: CSLRDRGGYGYTF. The DNA of the CDR3 is TGCAGTCTCCGGGACAGGGGCGGCTATGGCTACACCTTC.

The gene calls are TRBV15 and TRBJ2-7; D gene unclear. This CDR3 is 13 amino acids long. Germline CDR1 reads LNHNV; CDR2 reads YYDKDF (reference sequence). V was pared by 5 bases and J by 1 base, with 9 bases between. CDR3: CATSQTTSYEQYF. CDR3 nucleotides: TGTGCCACCAGCCAGACAACTTCCTACGAGCAGTACTTC.

The V and J genes are TRBV6-2 or TRBV6-3 and TRBJ2-2; 9 nucleotides match TRBD1. V was clipped by 2 bases and J by 5 bases; unmatched bases: 6. Germline values: CDR1 MNHEY, CDR2 SVGEGT. The CDR3 is made up of 16 amino acids. For the CDR3, the DNA is TGTGCCAGCAGTTACCCGGGGACAGGGATGACCGGGGAGCTGTTTTTT. Its translation is CASSYPGTGMTGELFF.

This clone was observed once. The chain joins TRBV6-5 to TRBJ2-3; no clear D. CDR3 size: 13 residues. V shed 9 bases and J shed 0 bases, with 10 bases lying between them. From germline, CDR1 is MNHEY and CDR2 SVGAGI. CDR3 DNA sequence: TGTGCCAGTACCACAGATAGCACAGATACGCAGTATTTT. Its translation: CASTTDSTDTQYF.

The chain links TRBV29-1 to TRBJ2-2; weak D call: TRBD2 (5 bases). Germline lookup yields CDR1 SQVTM and CDR2 ANQGSEA. CDR3 length equals 14 residues. Trimming took 8 bases from V and 1 from J, leaving 14 bases between them. The CDR3 DNA follows: TGCAGCACCCGAGGGAGTTTGAACACCGGGGAGCTGTTTTTT. Protein sequence: CSTRGSLNTGELFF.

The rearrangement joins TRBV5-4 to TRBJ1-2; 7 bases align to TRBD1. The germline gives CDR1 SGHNT, CDR2 YYREEE (reference sequence). The V gene end was trimmed by 0 bases and the J gene end by 8 bases; junction bases not matched to a gene: 7. There are 14 residues in the CDR3. The CDR3 DNA is TGTGCCAGCAGCTTGGTAACAGGGGCGGAAGGCTACACCTTC. Residues: CASSLVTGAEGYTF. The full variable domain, in which reference TRBV5-4 and TRBJ1-2 provide the parts outside the CDR3, is ETGVTQSPTHLIKTRGQQVTLRCSSQSGHNTVSWYQQALGQGPQFIFQYYREEENGRGNFPPRFSGLQFPNYSSELNVNALELDDSALYLCASSLVTGAEGYTFGSGTRLTVV.

The gene calls are TRBV4-1 and TRBJ2-3, with D possibly matching TRBD1 (5 bases). The V gene lost 3 bases and the J gene lost 5 bases, with 9 bases spanning the gap. The CDR3 has 13 residues. Germline V lookup: CDR1 MGHRA, CDR2 YSYEKL. The CDR3 loop is CASSQRTQDTQYF. Written as DNA, the CDR3 is TGCGCCAGCAGCCAGAGGACACAAGATACGCAGTATTTT.

The chain recombines TRBV5-4 with TRBJ2-1, with no clear D. Germline V CDR1 and CDR2: SGHNT, YYREEE (reference sequence). There are 14 residues in the CDR3. Trimming left V 2 bases short and J 0 bases short, with 6 bases between. CDR3 protein: CASSFSSSYNEQFF. CDR3 DNA sequence: TGTGCCAGCAGCTTTAGCTCCTCCTACAATGAGCAGTTCTTC.

The CDR3 loop reads CASSFWGGMVQETQYF. In DNA form, the CDR3 reads TGTGCCAGCAGCTTTTGGGGGGGGATGGTCCAAGAGACCCAGTACTTC. The rearrangement links TRBV7-6 to TRBJ2-5; 7 bases are a match to TRBD2. The CDR3 runs 16 residues. V trimming: 3 bases; J trimming: 1 base; junction bases outside the gene matches: 8. Germline V gene sequence: CDR1 SGHVS, CDR2 FNYEAQ.

The chain carries TRBV5-1 and TRBJ2-7; 9 bases are a match to TRBD1. CDR1 is SGHRS and CDR2 is YFSETQ in the germline V gene. CDR3 length: 15 residues. Losses at the gene ends were 4 bases for V and 4 bases for J; bases not matched to a gene: 9. CDR3 bases: TGCGCCAGCAGCCTCCTGACGGGACAGGGTTACGAGCAGTACTTC. It specifies CASSLLTGQGYEQYF.

V usage is TRBV11-3 and J usage is TRBJ2-1, with 9 bases lining up with TRBD1. CDR1 SGHNT and CDR2 YENEEA come from the germline V gene. CDR3 length equals 15 residues. V shed 5 bases and J 7 bases; nucleotides not matched to a gene: 9. CDR3 coding DNA: TGTGCCAGCAGCCAGGACAGGGGCGCCTCTAATGAGCAGTTCTTC. It codes for CASSQDRGASNEQFF.

The chain joins TRBV4-1 to TRBJ2-2; 10 positions match TRBD1. The CDR3 has 15 amino acids. With 3 bases clipped from V and 7 bases from J, the junction kept 5 bases outside the gene matches. Germline CDR1 and CDR2: MGHRA and YSYEKL. The CDR3 nucleotides read TGCGCCAGCAGCCAGGGACAGGGGAGGAACGGGGAGCTGTTTTTT. The encoded protein is CASSQGQGRNGELFF.

The V call is TRBV4-3, the J call TRBJ1-6; 10 bases fit TRBD1. J was trimmed by 8 bases and V by 3 bases; bases with no gene match: 7. Germline values: CDR1 LGHNA, CDR2 YSLEER. This CDR3 has 16 amino acids. The CDR3 DNA follows: TGCGCCAGCAGCCAGGAACCGGGACAGGGGTATTCACCCCTCCACTTT. Encoded protein: CASSQEPGQGYSPLHF.

V is TRBV7-2 and J is TRBJ2-2, with TRBD1 as a possible D gene (6 bases). Germline CDR1 and CDR2: SGHTA and FQGNSA. The CDR3 totals 14 residues. Trimming stripped 4 bases from V and 6 bases from J, with 12 bases between. The CDR3 here is CASSSTGIAGELFF. The CDR3 DNA sequence: TGTGCCAGCAGCTCTACAGGGATCGCCGGGGAGCTGTTTTTT.

The chain links TRBV7-2 to TRBJ2-5; D perhaps matches TRBD2 (5 bases). CDR3 size: 15 residues. Trimming pared 1 base from V and 5 bases from J, leaving 14 bases between. In germline, CDR1 is SGHTA, CDR2 FQGNSA. Here the CDR3 reads CASSLVRARGETQYF. CDR3 nucleotides: TGTGCCAGCAGCTTAGTGAGGGCTAGAGGGGAGACCCAGTACTTC.

The chain recombines TRBV28 with TRBJ2-1; TRBD2 aligns across 11 bases. In germline, CDR1 is MDHEN, CDR2 SYDVKM. V gave up 6 bases and J gave up 15 bases; unmatched junction bases: 7. The CDR3 loop spans 12 amino acids. CDR3 loop: CASSALAGGPFF. Here the CDR3 DNA reads TGTGCCAGCAGCGCTCTAGCGGGGGGCCCGTTCTTC.

The genes are TRBV28 and TRBJ1-2; D call uncertain. The CDR3 runs to 14 residues. Germline V gene sequence: CDR1 MDHEN, CDR2 SYDVKM. Trimming took off 5 bases at V and 5 bases at J, with 15 bases between the two ends. The CDR3 reads CASSPDLGAYGYTF. CDR3 nucleotide sequence: TGTGCCAGCAGTCCCGACCTTGGAGCTTATGGCTACACCTTC.

This sequence joins TRBV3-1 (or the pseudogene TRBV3-2) and TRBJ2-1, with D perhaps matching TRBD1 (5 bases). The CDR3 consists of 15 residues. Germline loops: CDR1 LGHDT, CDR2 YNNKEL (reference sequence). V dropped 1 base and J dropped 2 bases, with 9 bases sitting between them. CDR3 sequence reads: CASSQGRQTYNEQFF. The CDR3 DNA sequence: TGTGCCAGCAGCCAAGGGCGACAGACCTACAATGAGCAGTTCTTC.

V gene TRBV6-4 combines with J gene TRBJ2-1; weak D call: TRBD2 (6 bases). V lost 6 bases to trimming and J lost 0 bases, with 18 bases between them. The CDR3 runs to 17 residues. Germline CDR1 and CDR2: MRHNA and SNTAGT. The CDR3 coding sequence is TGTGCCAGCAGCCCTAGGGAAAAGACTAGCTCCTACAATGAGCAGTTCTTC. Protein sequence: CASSPREKTSSYNEQFF.

Comments on this clone: Different DNA sequences within this sample yield the same CDR3. This chain connects TRBV19 to TRBJ1-1; D remains ambiguous. Germline CDR1 is LNHDA and CDR2 is SQIVND (reference sequence). V gave up 1 base and J gave up 1 base, with 4 bases separating them. The CDR3 sequence is 13 residues long. The CDR3 region has the DNA TGTGCCAGTAGTATAGGCAGGAACACTGAAGCTTTCTTT. Translating gives CASSIGRNTEAFF.

The chain is built from TRBV15 and TRBJ2-7; 11 bases line up with TRBD2. CDR3 length: 15 residues. The junction had 4 bases not matched to a gene; V was cut back by 4 bases and J by 2 bases. Germline V gives CDR1 LNHNV, CDR2 YYDKDF (reference sequence). In DNA, the CDR3 is TGTGCCACCAGCACCGGACTAGCGGGTGCCTACGAGCAGTACTTC. Translated: CATSTGLAGAYEQYF.

As to this clone: Other DNA sequences of this sample code for an identical CDR3. This sequence joins TRBV20-1 and TRBJ1-1; no clear D. The germline V gene encodes CDR1 DFQATT and CDR2 SNEGSKA (reference sequence). The length of the CDR3 is 11 residues. Trimming left V 5 bases short and J 1 base short, with 5 bases between. The CDR3 coding sequence is TGCAGTGCTCGACAGAACACTGAAGCTTTCTTT. Its translation is CSARQNTEAFF.

The gene calls are TRBV6-5 and TRBJ2-1; 7 positions agree with TRBD1. After removal of 6 bases from V and 3 bases from J, the junction contained 8 bases not matched to a gene. CDR1 is MNHEY and CDR2 is SVGAGI in the germline V gene. CDR3 size: 15 residues. CDR3 DNA sequence: TGTGCCAGCAGCCTCCAATGGGACAGCTACAATGAGCAGTTCTTC. Residues: CASSLQWDSYNEQFF.